The 14 T cell receptor beta chains in this list originate from one sample, sequenced in a study of blood T cells in healthy people across ages. Primers used in a second PCR of roughly 6 to 11 cycles were a sample-barcoded 5' primer and a J-beta primer mix. TCRdb itself ran the 5' RACE reads through MiXCR, one entry per CDR3 protein. The table records hundreds of thousands of distinct CDR3 sequences, 21% of them present only once. Sequences were obtained from blood. Receptor source: a man in his 70s in good health.

The J gene is TRBJ2-7, the V gene TRBV12-3 or TRBV12-4; 9 nucleotides agree with TRBD1. This CDR3 spans 17 amino acids. The J segment lost 3 bases and the V segment lost 5 bases, leaving 14 bases of the junction unmatched. The CDR3 loop is CASSPAPGTGLYYEQYF. The DNA for the CDR3 is TGTGCCAGCAGTCCAGCCCCCGGGACAGGGCTCTACTACGAGCAGTACTTC.

This clonotype was seen more than once but under ten times. The missing conserved phenylalanine or tryptophan at the end of this CDR3 makes a read error likely. The chain is built from TRBV28 and TRBJ2-3; the D gene is possibly TRBD1 (6 bases). Germline values: CDR1 MDHEN, CDR2 SYDVKM. V was clipped by 6 bases and J by 2 bases, with 18 bases between them. This CDR3 has 16 amino acids. Here the CDR3 reads CASSSGQSGLTDTQYL. For the CDR3, the DNA is TGTGCCAGCAGCTCCGGACAGTCGGGTCTCACAGATACGCAGTATCTT.

The chain recombines TRBV6-6 with TRBJ1-6; 10 bases match TRBD1. Germline CDR1 and CDR2: MNHNY and SVGAGI (reference sequence). CDR3 length equals 15 residues. V trimming: 6 bases; J trimming: 8 bases; junction bases outside the gene matches: 7. CDR3 residues: CASSRRQGADSPLHF. The DNA for the CDR3 is TGTGCCAGCAGCCGTCGACAGGGGGCAGATTCACCCCTCCACTTT.

The chain employs TRBV20-1 and TRBJ2-1, with 9 bases aligning to TRBD2. The DNA end is more similar to TRBJ2-7, so the J call may be wrong. The germline gives CDR1 DFQATT, CDR2 SNEGSKA (reference sequence). CDR3 size: 13 residues. The CDR3 spells CSARTSAFYEQYF. The CDR3 DNA reads as TGCAGTGCTCGGACTAGCGCCTTCTACGAGCAGTACTTC.

The V gene is TRBV25-1, the J gene TRBJ1-5; D not certain. The CDR3 has 15 amino acids. Looked up from germline, CDR1 is MGHDK and CDR2 is SYGVNS. Trimming removed 1 base from V and 7 bases from J, with 14 bases in between. CDR3 sequence (DNA): TGTGCCAGCAGTGAATCCAGAGGTTCGGGACAGCCCCAGCATTTT. Its translation is CASSESRGSGQPQHF.

The chain uses TRBV6-5 and TRBJ1-2; TRBD1 is a possible D gene (6 bases). From germline, CDR1 is MNHEY and CDR2 SVGAGI. The V and J ends lost 2 bases and 5 bases respectively, with 12 bases between them. The CDR3 is 14 residues long. CDR3 in amino acids: CASSYGQTKYGYTF. CDR3 nucleotides: TGTGCCAGCAGTTACGGACAGACAAAATATGGCTACACCTTC.

The chain combines TRBV2 with TRBJ1-4, with TRBD1 identical over 8 bases. Germline CDR1 reads SNHLY; CDR2 reads FYNNEI. The trim removed 5 bases at V and 1 base at J, leaving 3 bases unmatched. The CDR3 covers 15 residues. CDR3 amino acids: CASSRGQETNEKLFF. The CDR3 region has the DNA TGTGCCAGCAGTCGGGGACAGGAAACTAATGAAAAACTGTTTTTT.

The chain is built from TRBV5-6 and TRBJ2-3; no definite D call. The CDR3 spans 12 residues. Per the germline V gene, CDR1 is SGHDT and CDR2 is YYEEEE. V lost 2 bases, J lost 2 bases, and 3 bases lay in between. The CDR3 DNA sequence: TGTGCCAGCAGCTTCTACACAGATACGCAGTATTTT. Translation gives CASSFYTDTQYF.

This clonotype has more than one count but fewer than ten. CDR3 protein: CSASRPNTGELFF. The CDR3 nucleotides are TGCAGTGCATCCAGGCCCAACACCGGGGAGCTGTTTTTT. The chain is built from TRBV20-1 and TRBJ2-2; D remains unclear. The CDR3 runs 13 residues. The V gene lost 6 bases and the J gene lost 2 bases, with 10 bases spanning the gap. Germline assignment: CDR1 DFQATT and CDR2 SNEGSKA (reference sequence).

The CDR3 sequence: CASGQWDTEAFF. In DNA form, the CDR3 reads TGTGCCAGCGGACAGTGGGACACTGAAGCTTTCTTT. This chain links TRBV2 with TRBJ1-1, with D perhaps TRBD1 (6 bases). The CDR3 sequence is 12 residues long. Trimming removed 8 bases at V and 3 bases at J, with 10 bases between. CDR1 is SNHLY, CDR2 FYNNEI, per germline. Variable domain in full (rest from reference TRBV2 and TRBJ1-1): EPEVTQTPSHQVTQMGQEVILRCVPISNHLYFYWYRQILGQKVEFLVSFYNNEISEKSEIFDDQFSVERPDGSNFTLKIRSTKLEDSAMYFCASGQWDTEAFFGQGTRLTVV.

This chain uses TRBV28 with TRBJ2-1, with D tentatively TRBD2 (6 bases). The CDR3 is made up of 15 amino acids. The germline V and J ends were trimmed by 7 bases and 5 bases, with 18 bases remaining between them. Per germline, CDR1 MDHEN and CDR2 SYDVKM. The CDR3 sequence is CASNDLAGRHNEQFF. The CDR3 DNA follows: TGTGCCAGCAATGACCTTGCGGGAAGGCACAATGAGCAGTTCTTC.

The chain recombines TRBV6-2 or TRBV6-3 with TRBJ2-7, with 13 bases that match TRBD2. CDR3 length: 15 residues. V lost 0 bases to trimming and J lost 6 bases; unmatched junction nucleotides: 2. CDR1 is MNHEY and CDR2 is SVGEGT in the germline V gene. CDR3 loop: CASSYSGLAGVEQYF. CDR3 DNA: TGTGCCAGCAGTTACTCTGGACTAGCGGGAGTCGAGCAGTACTTC.

The rearrangement links TRBV7-9 to TRBJ2-5, with 9 bases that match TRBD2. The DNA matches TRBJ2-1 better at its end, which makes the J call doubtful. Germline values: CDR1 SEHNR, CDR2 FQNEAQ (reference sequence). The CDR3 totals 15 residues. The CDR3 DNA follows: TGTGCCAGCAGCGCTACAGCGGGAGGTTACAATGAGCAGTTCTTC. Encoded protein: CASSATAGGYNEQFF.

The chain carries TRBV20-1 and TRBJ1-2; D is undetermined. Germline assignment: CDR1 DFQATT and CDR2 SNEGSKA (reference sequence). V was shortened by 5 bases and J by 12 bases, with 16 bases between the two germline ends. There are 11 residues in the CDR3. The CDR3 nucleotides are TGCAGTGCTCAACCCCCAGGACCACACACCTTC. This sequence encodes CSAQPPGPHTF.